What follows is one T cell receptor (beta chain) and its context. Its antigen is not yet known. There are no base qualities to consult, and no much larger clone falls within one base. The library was built by means of the immunoSEQ multiplex PCR assay. For TCR sequencing, RNA was extracted from every sample and reverse transcribed into cDNA to serve as template. First-strand cDNA was synthesized with SuperScript III using a 2:1 mix of oligo-dT and random hexamers. Amplification bias was assessed with a synthetic immune receptor repertoire, and residual bias was removed computationally. The study's processing was this. Raw reads were preprocessed to remove errors, and CDR3 was defined according to IMGT conventions as the region from the conserved cysteine to phenylalanine. Clonality was computed by normalizing Shannon entropy by log2 of the number of productive unique TCRs and subtracting the result from 1. Whether each scalp clone was CD4 or CD8 was inferred by checking scalp TCRbeta sequences against the CD4 and CD8 repertoires from sorted blood. This is the immuneACCESS table as TCRdb keeps it, with only in-frame sequences that have V and J called. A part of the clones is gone; compared with another copy, unresolved V genes explain less than half, and the rest is unexplained. That table furnishes V, J and clone size, whereas the DNA furnished D and trimming. This sample holds under 150,000 clones; 82% were observed only once. Roughly 25% of the sample belongs to the ten largest clones.

CDR1 and CDR2 (LGHNA, YSLEER) derive from the germline V gene. From cysteine to phenylalanine, the CDR3 is 17 amino acids long. Just CDR3 DNA is preserved here, 51 bases in frame from base 1. V lost 0 bases and J lost 2 bases; the stretch between them is 15 bases long. This sample's time point label indicates: 4 weeks on oral tofacitinib. Interpreted using the paper, the treatment or condition label stands for: oral pan-JAK inhibitor, 5-10 mg twice daily. Lesional scalp punch biopsies and peripheral blood were obtained from alopecia areata patients. After PBMCs were isolated by density centrifugation and stained for CD3, CD4 and CD8, a FACSAria was used to sort CD4+ and CD8+ T cells. These data come from a study of CD8+ T cells in alopecia areata listed by TCRdb under 2018. Concerning the study at large: The treated patients took part in an open-label pilot trial in which moderate-to-severe alopecia areata was treated with oral tofacitinib at 5 to 10 mg twice daily. Patients received tofacitinib for 6 to 18 months and were then followed off drug for 6 months to check for delayed response and recurrence. For the treated patients, the SALT score, which quantifies what percentage of scalp surface area is affected, served as the measure of disease severity. High-throughput TCRbeta sequencing was used to examine T cell clonal expansion in alopecia areata in both the C3H/HeJ mouse model and human patients. On the human side, TCRbeta sequencing was run on scalp tissue and on sorted CD4+ and CD8+ peripheral blood T cells from healthy controls and from alopecia areata patients with either patchy or totalis/universalis disease. Tofacitinib-treated patients had biopsies at baseline and at 4 and 24 weeks of treatment, with a later scalp biopsy in several patients. Scalp clonality was compared across normal scalp (n=4), patchy alopecia areata scalp (n=8), and alopecia totalis/universalis scalp (n=8). RNA came from the PAXgene miRNA kit for fixed scalp, the miRNeasy kit for PBMCs, and the RNeasy kit for mouse skin. Amplification of TCRbeta CDR3 regions was done by immunoSEQ multiplex PCR using 35 Vbeta forward primers and 13 Jbeta reverse primers. Paper-wide results and their limitations: Shared TCR sequences between patients were less evident than in mice, which may be partly attributable to HLA diversity in the patient population. Compared with normal scalp, lesional scalp, particularly in alopecia totalis/universalis, had higher clonality and more expanded CD8+ clones, which suggests antigenic drive. Tofacitinib significantly decreased scalp clonality and the number of expanded CD8+ clones among the top 100 scalp clones. Resident alphabeta T cells in normal human skin are also sequenced, complicating scalp TCR repertoire analysis, unlike mouse skin dominated by gammadelta T cells. Many expanded lesional clones were found to persist in scalp and blood during tofacitinib treatment, and relapse after treatment cessation may be partly explained by this persistence. The treated cohort was small, with a single nonresponder, so links between baseline CD8+ expansion and response need larger studies.

This clonotype was obtained from a human donor with alopecia areata. The material sequenced was CD8+ T cells sorted from blood, taken at week 4, from a patient treated with tofacitinib. The chain employs TRBV4-3 and TRBJ2-3; TRBD2 is a possible D gene, resting on 6 matching bases. The DNA sequence is TGCGCCAGCAGCCAAGAGGGAACGGGGGTAAACACAGATACGCAGTATTTT. The translation is CASSQEGTGVNTDTQYF.